The 26 T cell receptor beta chains listed next were all sequenced from one sample in a study of T cell clones after liver transplantation. Here immunoSEQ multiplex PCR was the method, and the copy in TCRdb shows in-frame clones only, minus some. This sample has roughly 70,000 clones, with roughly nine tenths found just once. Specimen: CD4+ T cells from blood, collected before liver transplant. Receptors originate from a human donor who received a liver transplant.

The chain is built from TRBV30 and TRBJ2-7; D gene uncertain. Germline loops: CDR1 GTSNPN, CDR2 SVGIG (reference sequence). Trimming took off 3 bases at V and 4 bases at J, with 16 bases between the two ends. The CDR3 consists of 14 residues. The DNA of the CDR3 is TGTGCCTGGAGGTCCGCAACAGTACAGTACGAGCAGTACTTC. It is translated as CAWRSATVQYEQYF. The complete variable domain, with remaining parts taken from reference TRBV30 and TRBJ2-7, reads SQTIHQWPATLVQPVGSPLSLECTVEGTSNPNLYWYRQAAGRGLQLLFYSVGIGQISSEVPQNLSASRPQDRQFILSSKKLLLSDSGFYLCAWRSATVQYEQYFGPGTRLTVT.

CDR3 nucleotides: TGCGCCAGCAAGCCCCTCGACTTCGACAGCCCTGAAGCTTTCTTT. Translated, it gives CASKPLDFDSPEAFF. V is TRBV5-1 and J is TRBJ1-1; a possible D gene is TRBD1 (5 bases). CDR1 and CDR2 (germline): SGHRS, YFSETQ. This CDR3 region has 15 residues. The V end was cut by 6 bases, the J end by 6 bases, with 21 bases between.

The sample holds a few counts of this clone. This chain uses TRBV5-1 with TRBJ2-5; 7 bases are shared with TRBD2. The V and J ends lost 3 bases and 5 bases, in that order; junction bases with no gene match: 7. Germline loops: CDR1 SGHRS, CDR2 YFSETQ. The CDR3 consists of 14 residues. CDR3: CASSSGGRLETQYF. The CDR3 nucleotides are TGCGCCAGCAGCTCGGGGGGACGGCTGGAGACCCAGTACTTC.

This rearrangement joins TRBV14 to TRBJ2-1, with D maybe TRBD1 (5 bases). V shed 2 bases and J shed 6 bases, with 11 bases lying between them. This CDR3 is 14 amino acids long. Germline V lookup: CDR1 SGHDN, CDR2 FVKESK. This chain's CDR3 is CASSQSKGFNEQFF. DNA for the CDR3: TGTGCCAGCAGCCAATCAAAGGGGTTCAATGAGCAGTTCTTC.

With respect to this clone: Germline is not matched at one junction end, which may reflect a read error. The chain employs TRBV7-7 and TRBJ2-5, with 7 positions matching TRBD2. This CDR3 has 15 residues. The germline CDR1 and CDR2 sequences are SSHAT and FNYEAQ (reference sequence). CDR3 nucleotide sequence: TGTGCTAGCAGCCCCAGCGGGGCCCCCCAAGAGACCCAGTACTTC. It yields the protein CASSPSGAPQETQYF.

V usage is TRBV2 and J usage is TRBJ2-3; 9 bases align to TRBD2. Germline V CDR1 and CDR2: SNHLY, FYNNEI. This CDR3 has 15 residues. The J segment lost 6 bases and the V segment lost 7 bases, leaving 11 bases of the junction unmatched. CDR3 nucleotides: TGTGCCAGCAAAGCTTCTAGCGGGAATGGGGATACGCAGTATTTT. Protein: CASKASSGNGDTQYF.

The gene calls are TRBV14 and TRBJ1-5; D call uncertain. From germline, CDR1 is SGHDN and CDR2 FVKESK. The V and J ends lost 1 base and 7 bases respectively, with 11 bases between them. The CDR3 runs to 14 residues. CDR3: CASSQVHSTQPQHF. The DNA of the CDR3 is TGTGCCAGCAGCCAAGTCCATTCCACGCAGCCCCAGCATTTT.

This rearrangement joins TRBV27 to TRBJ2-7; the D call may be TRBD1 or TRBD2 (5 bases each). Germline V gene lookup returns CDR1 MNHEY and CDR2 SMNVEV (reference sequence). The CDR3 runs 15 residues. Trimming shortened V by 6 bases and J by 0 bases, and 15 bases separated the two germline ends. The CDR3 region has the DNA TGTGCCAGCAGCCGAGACGGGACCCGCTCCTACGAGCAGTACTTC. The encoded protein is CASSRDGTRSYEQYF.

J is TRBJ2-3 and V is TRBV28; maybe TRBD1 (5 bases). The germline V gene has CDR1 MDHEN and CDR2 SYDVKM. The length of the CDR3 is 13 residues. V was clipped by 2 bases and J by 5 bases, with 8 bases between them. The CDR3 spells CASSLRGGDTQYF. The CDR3 region has the DNA TGTGCCAGCAGTTTAAGGGGCGGAGATACGCAGTATTTT.

V is TRBV30 and J is TRBJ1-2; TRBD1 is a possible D gene (6 bases). The CDR3 runs 13 residues. Germline V gives CDR1 GTSNPN, CDR2 SVGIG (reference sequence). The V and J ends lost 0 bases and 4 bases respectively, with 9 bases between them. In DNA, the CDR3 is TGTGCCTGGAGTGTAGGGGGTACCTATGGCTACACCTTC. Encoded protein: CAWSVGGTYGYTF.

This clone was counted between two and nine times. Here the CDR3 reads CASSETSGPISYNEQFF. DNA for the CDR3: TGCGCCAGCAGTGAAACTAGCGGGCCAATCTCCTACAATGAGCAGTTCTTC. The V gene is TRBV10-2, the J gene TRBJ2-1; 9 bases fit TRBD2. The CDR3 has 17 residues. Per the germline V gene, CDR1 is WSHSY and CDR2 is SAAADI. The trim removed 3 bases at V and 0 bases at J, leaving 6 bases unmatched.

In this sample, this clone turned up once. The J gene is TRBJ2-1, the V gene TRBV18; D perhaps matches TRBD1 (5 bases). Germline CDR1 and CDR2: KGHSH and LQKENI. Trimming took off 0 bases at V and 4 bases at J, with 13 bases between the two ends. This CDR3 has 16 amino acids. Written as DNA, the CDR3 is TGTGCCAGCTCACCACCAGGGCAGGGCCGATACAATGAGCAGTTCTTC. Translation gives CASSPPGQGRYNEQFF. Drawing the rest from reference TRBV18 and TRBJ2-1, the complete variable domain is NAGVMQNPRHLVRRRGQEARLRCSPMKGHSHVYWYRQLPEEGLKFMVYLQKENIIDESGMPKERFSAEFPKEGPSILRIQQVVRGDSAAYFCASSPPGQGRYNEQFFGPGTRLTVL.

This clone occurred once. The chain has TRBV4-1 and TRBJ2-1; perhaps TRBD2 as D (5 bases). The CDR3 has 15 residues. With 4 bases removed from V and 7 bases from J, the gap between germline ends came to 17 bases. CDR1 MGHRA and CDR2 YSYEKL come from the germline V gene. The CDR3 DNA sequence: TGCGCCAGCAGCCTGCTCGGGGTCCCTAGTAATGAGCAGTTCTTC. This sequence encodes CASSLLGVPSNEQFF.

This clone came up a few times. The rearrangement uses TRBV7-2 and TRBJ2-3, with 12 positions matching TRBD2. The CDR3 spans 17 residues. Losses at the gene ends were 3 bases for V and 5 bases for J; bases not matched to a gene: 9. Germline assignment: CDR1 SGHTA and CDR2 FQGNSA. In DNA, the CDR3 is TGTGCCAGCAGCTTTAGGACTAGCGGGACCACACAAGATACGCAGTATTTT. This translates into CASSFRTSGTTQDTQYF.

The rearrangement uses TRBV9 and TRBJ2-7, with D unresolved. Germline values: CDR1 SGDLS, CDR2 YYNGEE. The CDR3 totals 16 residues. The V end lost 3 bases, the J end lost 1 base, and 17 bases lay between the germline ends. The CDR3 here is CASSGSGGSGSYEQYF. In DNA, the CDR3 is TGTGCCAGCAGCGGTAGTGGCGGATCCGGGTCCTACGAGCAGTACTTC.

This clone has more than one count but fewer than ten. This chain joins TRBV13 and TRBJ2-5, with D perhaps TRBD1 (6 bases). This CDR3 region has 17 residues. The V gene lost 4 bases and the J gene lost 4 bases, with 22 bases spanning the gap. Germline CDR1 reads PRHDT; CDR2 reads FYEKMQ (reference sequence). The CDR3: CASSSSPGTTRGETQYF. In DNA form, the CDR3 reads TGTGCCAGCAGCTCATCACCCGGGACAACCAGAGGAGAGACCCAGTACTTC.

The chain has TRBV2 and TRBJ2-1; D uncertain. The CDR3 covers 15 residues. Per the germline V gene, CDR1 is SNHLY and CDR2 is FYNNEI. With 7 bases removed from V and 0 bases from J, the gap between germline ends came to 13 bases. The CDR3 region is CASKSPRYSYNEQFF. CDR3 sequence (DNA): TGTGCCAGCAAGTCGCCTCGCTACTCCTACAATGAGCAGTTCTTC.

This chain links TRBV7-3 with TRBJ2-1; no reliable D call. V was trimmed by 7 bases and J by 5 bases, leaving 18 bases between them. The CDR3 spans 15 residues. The germline V gene encodes CDR1 SGHTA and CDR2 FQGTGA. The CDR3 nucleotides read TGTGCCAGCATCGTTAGAGTTGGTCTCCACAATGAGCAGTTCTTC. This encodes CASIVRVGLHNEQFF.

V is TRBV5-1 and J is TRBJ1-2; 8 nucleotides match TRBD1. CDR1 and CDR2 from the germline V gene are SGHRS and YFSETQ. There are 13 residues in the CDR3. V dropped 4 bases and J dropped 2; count of bases not matched to a gene: 1. CDR3 in DNA: TGCGCCAGCAGCCGGGACAGGAACTATGGCTACACCTTC. It translates to CASSRDRNYGYTF.

The gene calls are TRBV6-5 and TRBJ1-1, with D unresolved. CDR1 is MNHEY, CDR2 SVGAGI, per germline. V was trimmed by 5 bases and J by 11 bases, leaving 24 bases between them. The CDR3 sequence is 15 residues long. CDR3 sequence: CASSQLQNSNTEAFF. The CDR3 DNA is TGTGCCAGCAGTCAACTACAGAACTCTAACACGGAGGCTTTCTTT.

The CDR3 here is CAISESGGNQETQYF. The DNA of the CDR3 is TGTGCCATCAGTGAGTCGGGGGGGAACCAAGAGACCCAGTACTTC. The V gene is TRBV10-3, the J gene TRBJ2-5; 7 bases match TRBD2. Trimming removed 0 bases from V and 0 bases from J; junction bases left unmatched: 1. The CDR3 contains 15 residues. Germline V CDR1 and CDR2: ENHRY, SYGVKD.

J is TRBJ2-1 and V is TRBV7-3, with D possibly being TRBD1 or TRBD2 (7 bases each). Trimming removed 2 bases at V and 13 bases at J, with 15 bases between. The CDR3 consists of 13 residues. Germline values: CDR1 SGHTA, CDR2 FQGTGA. The CDR3 loop reads CASSLSPGGGQFF. CDR3 DNA: TGTGCCAGCAGCTTATCCCCAGGGGGGGGACAGTTCTTC. The variable domain in full, with the rest retrieved from reference TRBV7-3 and TRBJ2-1, is GAGVSQTPSNKVTEKGKYVELRCDPISGHTALYWYRQSLGQGPEFLIYFQGTGAADDSGLPNDRFFAVRPEGSVSTLKIQRTERGDSAVYLCASSLSPGGGQFFGPGTRLTVL.

This chain uses TRBV11-2 with TRBJ1-3, with unresolved D. CDR1 SGHAT and CDR2 FQNNGV come from the germline V gene. V gave up 3 bases and J gave up 4 bases, with 16 bases separating them. The CDR3 contains 16 residues. CDR3 DNA sequence: TGTGCCAGCAGCTTGATGATGTCTAGGTCCGGAAACACCATATATTTT. It is translated as CASSLMMSRSGNTIYF.

This chain uses TRBV2 with TRBJ2-6, with unresolved D. The ends were cut back, 7 bases at V and 0 bases at J, with 10 bases in the middle. The CDR3 is made up of 15 amino acids. Germline V lookup: CDR1 SNHLY, CDR2 FYNNEI. The CDR3 DNA reads as TGTGCCAGCATGGGAAGCGTCTCTGGGGCCAACGTCCTGACTTTC. This gives the protein CASMGSVSGANVLTF.

The rearrangement joins TRBV6-5 to TRBJ2-5; TRBD2 matches 11 bases. Germline V gene data show CDR1 as MNHEY and CDR2 as SVGAGI. V was clipped by 2 bases and J by 4 bases; unmatched bases: 3. The CDR3 covers 15 residues. The CDR3 is CASSYQGTSGETQYF. CDR3 nucleotides: TGTGCCAGCAGTTACCAAGGGACTAGCGGAGAGACCCAGTACTTC.

The V gene is TRBV28, the J gene TRBJ1-3, with D possibly matching TRBD1 (5 bases). The length of the CDR3 is 13 residues. Trimming took off 7 bases at V and 0 bases at J, with 7 bases between the two ends. Germline V CDR1 and CDR2: MDHEN, SYDVKM. The CDR3 DNA follows: TGTGCCAGCAAAGACAGCTCTGGAAACACCATATATTTT. Its protein is CASKDSSGNTIYF.